These 20 T cell receptor beta chains share one sample of origin, sequenced in a study of regulatory T cells. Study-level results: In CD3G-deficient patients, conventional CD4+ T cells were enriched for hydrophobic CDR3 residues at positions 6 and 7.

No antigens are known for them. The PCR used 52 TRBV and 13 TRBJ primers. Sequenced by immunoSEQ multiplex PCR; TCRdb stores in-frame clones only, minus some. This table holds approximately 31,000 clones, about 93% found once. Sequencing was carried out using conventional CD4+ T cells sorted from blood. The receptors derive from a child aged 2-15 years with CD3G deficiency.

This chain joins TRBV28 and TRBJ2-7; 7 bases fit TRBD1. CDR3 size: 16 residues. With V trimmed by 5 bases and J by 5 bases, 15 bases remained unmatched. The V gene's germline CDR1 is MDHEN and CDR2 SYDVKM. The CDR3 here is CASSTRKTGWAHEQYF. The CDR3 DNA sequence: TGTGCCAGCAGTACCCGAAAGACAGGGTGGGCCCACGAGCAGTACTTC.

CDR3 sequence: CASSLTGGEQFF. In nucleotides, the CDR3 is TGTGCCAGCAGTCTAACGGGAGGTGAGCAGTTCTTC. The chain has TRBV7-9 and TRBJ2-1, with TRBD2 identical over 7 bases. J gave up 9 bases and V 6 bases, and 5 bases lay outside the gene matches. CDR1 SEHNR and CDR2 FQNEAQ come from the germline V gene (reference sequence). The CDR3 has 12 amino acids.

The chain couples TRBV5-1 to TRBJ2-7, with TRBD2 identical over 9 bases. V trimming: 4 bases; J trimming: 5 bases; junction bases outside the gene matches: 7. The CDR3 length is 14 residues. CDR1 and CDR2 from the germline V gene are SGHRS and YFSETQ. The CDR3 nucleotides are TGCGCCAGCAGCATGAGTAGCGGGAGTAACGAGCAGTACTTC. It codes for CASSMSSGSNEQYF.

The V and J genes are TRBV5-1 and TRBJ2-1, with 11 bases fitting TRBD2. This CDR3 is built from 15 residues. CDR1 SGHRS and CDR2 YFSETQ come from the germline V gene. The V gene end was trimmed by 0 bases and the J gene end by 4 bases; junction bases not matched to a gene: 0. Here the CDR3 DNA reads TGCGCCAGCAGCTTGGGACTAGCGGGATACAATGAGCAGTTCTTC. This encodes CASSLGLAGYNEQFF.

In its sample, this clone was seen once. The V call is TRBV9, the J call TRBJ2-3; 9 nucleotides match TRBD2. The V segment lost 0 bases and the J segment 2 bases; nucleotides outside the gene matches: 1. The CDR3 runs to 15 residues. Germline CDR1 SGDLS, CDR2 YYNGEE. The CDR3, as DNA: TGTGCCAGCAGCGTAGGGACTAGCGTCACAGATACGCAGTATTTT. It yields the protein CASSVGTSVTDTQYF.

The genes are TRBV6-6 and TRBJ2-3; D not resolved. CDR3 length: 12 residues. Germline V lookup: CDR1 MNHNY, CDR2 SVGAGI (reference sequence). V dropped 6 bases and J dropped 5 bases, with 9 bases sitting between them. The CDR3 protein is CASRDLRDTQYF. Written as DNA, the CDR3 is TGTGCCAGCAGGGATCTCCGAGATACGCAGTATTTT.

The chain is built from TRBV5-1 and TRBJ1-2; 8 nucleotides match TRBD1. This CDR3 has 14 residues. The J segment lost 6 bases and the V segment lost 0 bases, leaving 4 bases of the junction unmatched. Germline assignment: CDR1 SGHRS and CDR2 YFSETQ. The CDR3, as DNA: TGCGCCAGCAGCTTGGCTTGGGGACAGGATGGCTACACCTTC. Translated: CASSLAWGQDGYTF.

V is TRBV28 and J is TRBJ2-3; TRBD2 matches 9 bases. V gave up 2 bases and J gave up 3 bases; unmatched junction bases: 12. The CDR3 is 18 residues long. CDR1 and CDR2 from the germline V gene are MDHEN and SYDVKM. The CDR3 spells CASSLGKRLLAGTDTQYF. CDR3 sequence (DNA): TGTGCCAGCAGTTTAGGGAAAAGATTGCTAGCGGGAACAGATACGCAGTATTTT.

This chain uses TRBV28 with TRBJ1-1, with a possible D match to TRBD1 (5 bases). Germline loops: CDR1 MDHEN, CDR2 SYDVKM. This CDR3 has 13 amino acids. V was pared by 7 bases and J by 6 bases, with 15 bases between. The CDR3 nucleotides read TGTGCCAGCAAAGAGGGGTCTCGGCCTGAAGCTTTCTTT. Its protein product is CASKEGSRPEAFF.

This chain uses TRBV28 with TRBJ2-7; 10 bases agree with TRBD2. There are 15 residues in the CDR3. V was clipped by 4 bases and J by 4 bases; unmatched bases: 7. The germline gives CDR1 MDHEN, CDR2 SYDVKM. The CDR3 region is CASSSPGLALYEQYF. CDR3 sequence (DNA): TGTGCCAGCAGTTCTCCGGGACTAGCGTTATACGAGCAGTACTTC.

V usage is TRBV28 and J usage is TRBJ2-1, with 9 bases lining up with TRBD1. V was clipped by 4 bases and J by 6 bases; unmatched bases: 7. The CDR3 covers 15 residues. Germline loops: CDR1 MDHEN, CDR2 SYDVKM. The CDR3 is CASSSTGTGSNEQFF. The CDR3 DNA sequence: TGTGCCAGCAGTTCAACCGGGACAGGGAGCAATGAGCAGTTCTTC.

The chain links TRBV28 to TRBJ2-1; possible D gene TRBD1, 7 bases. Trimming pared 6 bases from V and 2 bases from J, leaving 14 bases between. Germline assignment: CDR1 MDHEN and CDR2 SYDVKM. This CDR3 is 15 amino acids long. The DNA for the CDR3 is TGTGCCAGCAGCCTACAGGGGAGGCCCTACAATGAGCAGTTCTTC. Translating gives CASSLQGRPYNEQFF.

The table lists this clone with a few counts. The V and J genes are TRBV28 and TRBJ2-7, with 8 bases identical to TRBD1. V was pared by 5 bases and J by 7 bases, with 10 bases of the junction left unmatched. CDR1 and CDR2 from the germline V gene are MDHEN and SYDVKM. The CDR3 covers 14 residues. CDR3 DNA: TGTGCCAGCAGTCCGGGACAGGCTTCGGGGGAGCAGTACTTC. Translating gives CASSPGQASGEQYF. Full variable domain (outside the CDR3, taken from reference TRBV28 and TRBJ2-7): DVKVTQSSRYLVKRTGEKVFLECVQDMDHENMFWYRQDPGLGLRLIYFSYDVKMKEKGDIPEGYSVSREKKERFSLILESASTNQTSMYLCASSPGQASGEQYFGPGTRLTVT.

The chain carries TRBV18 and TRBJ2-7; tentatively, D is TRBD1 (5 bases). This CDR3 is 12 amino acids long. V was pared by 2 bases and J by 5 bases, with 7 bases between. The germline CDR1 and CDR2 sequences are KGHSH and LQKENI. CDR3 nucleotides: TGTGCCAGCTCACCAGACAGAAACGAGCAGTACTTC. Its protein product is CASSPDRNEQYF.

The chain links TRBV19 to TRBJ1-2; 7 nucleotides line up with TRBD1. The trim removed 6 bases at V and 3 bases at J, leaving 7 bases unmatched. Germline V gene lookup returns CDR1 LNHDA and CDR2 SQIVND (reference sequence). The CDR3 extends over 14 amino acids. CDR3 coding DNA: TGTGCCAGTAGCCGACAGGGTCTTCACTATGGCTACACCTTC. It encodes CASSRQGLHYGYTF. The full variable domain, rest sourced from reference TRBV19 and TRBJ1-2, is DGGITQSPKYLFRKEGQNVTLSCEQNLNHDAMYWYRQDPGQGLRLIYYSQIVNDFQKGDIAEGYSVSREKKESFPLTVTSAQKNPTAFYLCASSRQGLHYGYTFGSGTRLTVV.

The V gene is TRBV28, the J gene TRBJ1-5; D is uncertain. The germline V gene encodes CDR1 MDHEN and CDR2 SYDVKM. V was pared by 3 bases and J by 6 bases, with 12 bases between. CDR3 length: 14 residues. This chain's CDR3 is CASSFLREGQPQHF. CDR3 sequence (DNA): TGTGCCAGCAGTTTTCTGAGGGAAGGTCAGCCCCAGCATTTT. The full variable domain, completed using reference TRBV28 and TRBJ1-5, is DVKVTQSSRYLVKRTGEKVFLECVQDMDHENMFWYRQDPGLGLRLIYFSYDVKMKEKGDIPEGYSVSREKKERFSLILESASTNQTSMYLCASSFLREGQPQHFGDGTRLSIL.

This chain uses TRBV30 with TRBJ2-1; possibly TRBD1 or TRBD2 for D (5 bases each). The germline V gene encodes CDR1 GTSNPN and CDR2 SVGIG (reference sequence). The CDR3 length is 14 residues. Trimming pared 1 base from V and 5 bases from J, leaving 12 bases between. The CDR3 here is CAWSARGVHNEQFF. In nucleotides, the CDR3 is TGTGCCTGGAGTGCCCGAGGGGTCCACAATGAGCAGTTCTTC.

The chain links TRBV6-6 to TRBJ1-4; D may be TRBD1 (5 bases). The V and J ends lost 0 bases and 8 bases respectively, with 10 bases between them. The CDR3 is 14 residues long. Germline lookup yields CDR1 MNHNY and CDR2 SVGAGI (reference sequence). The CDR3 here is CASSYSGAREKLFF. DNA of the CDR3: TGTGCCAGCAGTTACTCTGGGGCAAGGGAAAAACTGTTTTTT.

The V call is TRBV7-9, the J call TRBJ1-2; D is unresolved. The CDR3 extends over 12 amino acids. Deletions cut 8 bases from V and 2 bases from J, with 9 bases between. Per germline, CDR1 SEHNR and CDR2 FQNEAQ (reference sequence). CDR3 protein: CASGRANYGYTF. CDR3 bases: TGTGCCAGCGGTCGGGCCAACTATGGCTACACCTTC.

This chain joins TRBV28 and TRBJ1-2; tentative D call: TRBD1 (5 bases). Deletions cut 6 bases from V and 4 bases from J, with 18 bases between. This CDR3 has 15 residues. Germline CDR1 and CDR2: MDHEN and SYDVKM. CDR3 protein: CASSAGGPAGYGYTF. CDR3 coding DNA: TGTGCCAGCAGCGCGGGGGGTCCCGCCGGCTATGGCTACACCTTC.